This TCR beta chain emerged from a study of Graves' ophthalmopathy and Graves' hyperthyroidism. There are 16 residues in the CDR3. The germline V gene encodes CDR1 MNHEY and CDR2 SVGEGT. Amplification from RNA transcripts yielded the TCR beta CDR3 regions. An initial RT-PCR round employing HTBI primers preceded a second-round multiplex PCR. A single record per CDR3 protein comes from TCRdb applying MiXCR to the multiplex PCR reads. The data show about 1.2 million distinct CDR3 sequences, 35% to 40% seen once. Excluded: other autoimmune disease, uncontrolled infection, pregnancy or lactation. It was on clinical symptoms, serum thyroxine, TRAb, thyroid ultrasound and orbital computed tomography that diagnosis relied. Remarks on this clonotype: Its matching antigen is unknown. At one end, the junction sequence differs from germline, possibly due to a read error.

Study-level points and caveats: Blood also harbored most expanded thyroid clonotypes above 0.001 frequency.

This clonotype originated in an adult man with Graves' hyperthyroidism. V and J are TRBV6-2 or TRBV6-3 and TRBJ1-5; maybe TRBD1 (5 bases). The specimen sequenced was peripheral blood or thyroid tissue (not recorded which). CDR3 bases: TGTGCCAGCAGTCACTCCGGGACCCATAGCAATCAGCCCCAGCATTTT. Protein: CASSHSGTHSNQPQHF.